This TCR beta chain was retrieved from a study of response to subunit inactivated influenza vaccine. Study-level points and caveats: The authors put forward the suggestion that each seasonal influenza vaccination may bring in only a limited number of new T cells.

TCRdb re-analysed the RT-PCR reads in MiXCR, keeping a single row per CDR3 protein. The sample lists 250,000 to 350,000 distinct CDR3 sequences, roughly 22% occurring once. Concerning this clonotype: Antigen: not known.

The sequences come from PBMCs from blood, collected less than 22 months after vaccination. The sequence was collected from a man between 50 and 69 years old who received an inactivated influenza vaccine.

CDR3 residues: CASRFEATEAFF. CDR3 nucleotide sequence: TGCGCCAGCAGGTTCGAGGCCACTGAAGCTTTCTTT. The rearrangement links TRBV5-1 to TRBJ1-1; D is uncertain. Trimming pared 5 bases from V and 4 bases from J, leaving 9 bases between. The CDR3 covers 12 residues. Germline CDR1 SGHRS, CDR2 YFSETQ.